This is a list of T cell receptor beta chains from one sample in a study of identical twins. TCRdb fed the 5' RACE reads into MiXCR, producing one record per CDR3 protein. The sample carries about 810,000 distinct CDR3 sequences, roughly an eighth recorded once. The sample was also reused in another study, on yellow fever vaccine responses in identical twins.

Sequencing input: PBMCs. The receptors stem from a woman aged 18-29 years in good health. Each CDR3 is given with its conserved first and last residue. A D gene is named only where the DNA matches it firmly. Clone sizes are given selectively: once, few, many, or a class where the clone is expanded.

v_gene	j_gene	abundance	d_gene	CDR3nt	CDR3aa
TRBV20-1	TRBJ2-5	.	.	TGCAGTGCTAGAGAATCCGGGGCCCCGGAGACCCAGTACTTC	CSARESGAPETQYF
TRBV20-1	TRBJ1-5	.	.	TGCAGTGCTAGAGAGAGGGAGGTTAGCAATCAGCCCCAGCATTTT	CSAREREVSNQPQHF
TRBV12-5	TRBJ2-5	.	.	TGTGCTAGTGGTTTGTTAGGCTGGGAGGAGACCCAGTACTTC	CASGLLGWEETQYF
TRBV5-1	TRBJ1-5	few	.	TGCGCCAGCAGCTTGGGTACAGGGATGAACAATCAGCCCCAGCATTTT	CASSLGTGMNNQPQHF
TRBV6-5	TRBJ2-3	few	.	TGTGCCAGCAGTTTAAGCGGGACAAAGGCAGATACGCAGTATTTT	CASSLSGTKADTQYF
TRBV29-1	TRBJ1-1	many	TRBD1	TGCTTTACGGGACAGGGGCCCCGGGACACTGAAGCTTTCTTT	CFTGQGPRDTEAFF
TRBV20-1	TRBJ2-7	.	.	TGCAGTGCTAGAGAAGCAAGCGGAAACTCCTACGAGCAGTACTTC	CSAREASGNSYEQYF
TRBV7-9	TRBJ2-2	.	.	TGTGCCAGCAGTCCCTTATACAGGGCACCAACCGGGGAGCTGTTTTTT	CASSPLYRAPTGELFF
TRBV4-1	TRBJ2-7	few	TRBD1	TGCGCCAGCAGCCAAGATGGGACAGGGTCGACAGGGCAGTACTTC	CASSQDGTGSTGQYF
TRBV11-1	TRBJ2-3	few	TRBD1	TGTGCCAGCAGCTTAGGAGGGACAGGGGCGCTCCATACGCAGTATTTT	CASSLGGTGALHTQYF
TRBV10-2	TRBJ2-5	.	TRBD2	TGCGCCAGCAAAGCGGGAGGACGAGAGACCCAGTACTTC	CASKAGGRETQYF
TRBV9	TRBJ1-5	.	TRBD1	TGTGCCAGCAGCGGGGACAGCAATTATCAGCCCCAGCATTTT	CASSGDSNYQPQHF
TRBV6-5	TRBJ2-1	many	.	TGTGCCAGCAGTTACAGTGGCGGGGCGAACAATGAGCAGTTCTTC	CASSYSGGANNEQFF
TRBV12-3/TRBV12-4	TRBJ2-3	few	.	TGTGCCAGCAGGGCTATCTACGGGAGAGGCCCAGATACGCAGTATTTT	CASRAIYGRGPDTQYF
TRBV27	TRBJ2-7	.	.	TGTGCCCTGGGGGGTCCTGAAGACGAGCAGTACTTC	CALGGPEDEQYF
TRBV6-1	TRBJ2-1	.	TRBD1	TGTGCCAGCAGCAAACAGGGGTTGGTGTACAATGAGCAGTTCTTC	CASSKQGLVYNEQFF
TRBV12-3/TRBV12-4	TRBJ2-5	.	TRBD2	TGTGCCAGCAGTTTAGGGGATCATAGGACTAGCGGGAGTACGGAGACCCAGTACTTC	CASSLGDHRTSGSTETQYF
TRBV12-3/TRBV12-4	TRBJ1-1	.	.	TGTGCCAGCAGTCAAAGGGTCGACGGGGCTTTCTTT	CASSQRVDGAFF
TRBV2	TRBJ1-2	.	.	TGTGCCAGCAGTGGGGAGGGTGTTCACTATGGCTACACCTTC	CASSGEGVHYGYTF
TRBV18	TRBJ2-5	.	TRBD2	TGTGCCAGCTCACCAGTAGCGGGAGAGACCCAGTACTTC	CASSPVAGETQYF
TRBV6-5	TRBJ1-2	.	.	TGTGCCAGCAGTTACTCCGGGGCGATTTTCTATGGCTACACCTTC	CASSYSGAIFYGYTF
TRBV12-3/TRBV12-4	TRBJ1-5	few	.	TGTGCCAGCAGTTCGGGGGTTACGGGCAATCAGCCCCAGCATTTT	CASSSGVTGNQPQHF
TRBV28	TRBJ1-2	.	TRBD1	TGTGCCAGCAGTTTATTCAGGGGGCTGCGTGGCTATGGCTACACCTTC	CASSLFRGLRGYGYTF
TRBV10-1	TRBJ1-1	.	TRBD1	TGCGCCAGCAGCCCTACCACCTTTCGACAGGGAGGTACTGAAGCTTTCTTT	CASSPTTFRQGGTEAFF
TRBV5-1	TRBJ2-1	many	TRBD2	TGCGCCAGCAGCCCCAACACAGCGGGAGGAGTAGGAAATGAGCAGTTCTTC	CASSPNTAGGVGNEQFF
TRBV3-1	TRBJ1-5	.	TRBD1	TGTGCCAGCAGCCAAGATTACCCCCGGGACAGGGGAGGCAATCAGCCCCAGCATTTT	CASSQDYPRDRGGNQPQHF
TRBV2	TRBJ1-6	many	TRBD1	TGTGCCAGCAGAGAGGACAGGCTCGTCTCACCCCTCCACTTT	CASREDRLVSPLHF
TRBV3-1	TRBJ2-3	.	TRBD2	TGTGCCAGCAGCCAAGAGTGGGACTACCAAACGTCCGCAGATACGCAGTATTTT	CASSQEWDYQTSADTQYF
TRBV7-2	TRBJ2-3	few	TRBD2	TGTGCCAGCAGCTTAGCACGATTCGGGGGGATTGGCACAGATACGCAGTATTTT	CASSLARFGGIGTDTQYF
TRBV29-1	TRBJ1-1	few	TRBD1	TGCAGCGTGGGGACAGGGATGAACACTGAAGCTTTCTTT	CSVGTGMNTEAFF
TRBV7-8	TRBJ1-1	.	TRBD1	TGTGCCAGCAGCTTAGGGTGGGCAGGGGGCGAAAGAACTGAAGCTTTCTTT	CASSLGWAGGERTEAFF
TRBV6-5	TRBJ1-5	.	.	TGTGCCAGCAGTTACTCGGCTCTTCAGCCCCAGCATTTT	CASSYSALQPQHF
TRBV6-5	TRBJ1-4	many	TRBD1	TGTGCCAGCAGTTTTACGGACAGGGCTTGGGAAAAACTGTTTTTT	CASSFTDRAWEKLFF
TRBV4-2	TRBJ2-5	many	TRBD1	TGTGCCAGCAGCCAGGAACAGGGGGCTTGGGAGACCCAGTACTTC	CASSQEQGAWETQYF
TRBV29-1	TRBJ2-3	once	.	TGCAGCGCTGGCGGCGGGAACACAGATACGCAGTATTTT	CSAGGGNTDTQYF
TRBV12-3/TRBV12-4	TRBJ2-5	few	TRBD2	TGTGCCAGCAGGAAGTCTAGCGGGGGGGAGACCCAGTACTTC	CASRKSSGGETQYF
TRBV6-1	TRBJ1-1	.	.	TGTGCCAGCAGTCGCGGGTCGGACACTGAAGCTTTCTTT	CASSRGSDTEAFF
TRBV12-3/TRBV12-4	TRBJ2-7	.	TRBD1	TGTGCCAGCAGTCAGCCGGGACAGGGAGAGCAGTACTTC	CASSQPGQGEQYF
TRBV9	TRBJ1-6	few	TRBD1	TGTGCCAGCACCCTGGGGGACAGGGGAACTTCACCCCTCCACTTT	CASTLGDRGTSPLHF
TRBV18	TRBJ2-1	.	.	TGTGCCAGCTCACCAGAGCCCGACAATGAGCAGTTCTTC	CASSPEPDNEQFF
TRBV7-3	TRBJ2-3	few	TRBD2	TGTGCCAGCAGCTCGACTAGCGGGACGCAGTATTTT	CASSSTSGTQYF
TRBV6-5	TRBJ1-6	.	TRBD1	TGTGCCAGCAGTTACACAATTACAGGGGTGAATTCACCCCTCCACTTT	CASSYTITGVNSPLHF
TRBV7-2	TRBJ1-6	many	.	TGTGCCAGCAGCTTAGGGGCAAGGAGTTCACCCCTCCACTTT	CASSLGARSSPLHF
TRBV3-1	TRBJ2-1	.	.	TGTGCCAGCAGCCCCGGGACTCCCACCTACAATGAGCAGTTCTTC	CASSPGTPTYNEQFF
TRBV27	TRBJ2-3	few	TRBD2	TGTGCCAGCAGTTTACTAGCTGGGGGAGGGGCAGATACGCAGTATTTT	CASSLLAGGGADTQYF
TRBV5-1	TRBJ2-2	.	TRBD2	TGCGCCAGCAGCTTTAACACTGGCGGGGGGGCCCGAGGCGGGGAGCTGTTTTTT	CASSFNTGGGARGGELFF
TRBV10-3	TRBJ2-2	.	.	TGTGCCATCACCCACAGGAGGTCTGAGGGGCCGGGGCAAGGCACCGGGGAGCTGTTTTTT	CAITHRRSEGPGQGTGELFF
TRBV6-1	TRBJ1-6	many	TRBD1	TGTGCCAGCAGGAGACAGGGGTTAGATAATTCACCCCTCCACTTT	CASRRQGLDNSPLHF
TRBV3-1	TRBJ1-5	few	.	TGTGCCAGCAGCCAAGATCGGGGGCTTCAGCCCCAGCATTTT	CASSQDRGLQPQHF
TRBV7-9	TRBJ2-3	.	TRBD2	TGTGCCAGCAGCACGCCGTTCCCTAGCGGGGGGGCAGATACGCAGTATTTT	CASSTPFPSGGADTQYF
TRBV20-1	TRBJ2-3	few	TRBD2	TGCAGTGCTAGAGACGAAGCGGGAGGGCTGACAGATACGCAGTATTTT	CSARDEAGGLTDTQYF
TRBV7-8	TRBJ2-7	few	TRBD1	TGTGCCAGCCTAGGGACCCGACTGGGACAGAGCTCCTACGAGCAGTACTTC	CASLGTRLGQSSYEQYF